These T cell receptor beta chains were read from a single sample in a study of blood T cell repertoires in COVID-19. Method: immunoSEQ multiplex PCR; TCRdb's copy keeps in-frame clones and lacks some. The table records 300,000 or so clones, over 75% of them present only once. Sequences were obtained from peripheral blood. Source of these receptors: a woman aged 50 to 60 who had recovered from COVID-19. Both conserved end residues are trimmed from each CDR3. The size of a clone is reported for some rows only, either as once, few or many, or as a class for expanded clones.

J gene: TRBJ2-5
clone size: .
V gene: TRBV7-3
CDR3 protein: ASSLREKETQY

J gene: TRBJ2-3
clone size: .
V gene: TRBV5-4
CDR3 protein: ASSSAGGADTQY

J gene: TRBJ1-4
clone size: .
V gene: TRBV29-1
CDR3 protein: SVGGDDEKLF

J gene: TRBJ1-2
clone size: .
V gene: TRBV7-2
CDR3 protein: ASSSTTGPNYGYT

J gene: TRBJ2-1
clone size: few
V gene: TRBV3-1/TRBV3-2
CDR3 protein: ASSLLGGGRPYNEQF

J gene: TRBJ2-7
clone size: .
V gene: TRBV6-2/TRBV6-3
CDR3 protein: ASSTPQGQGALYEQY

J gene: TRBJ1-1
clone size: .
V gene: TRBV6-2/TRBV6-3
CDR3 protein: ASSYSPGTEAF

J gene: TRBJ2-3
clone size: .
V gene: TRBV19
CDR3 protein: ASSTLEGASTDTQY

J gene: TRBJ1-1
clone size: .
V gene: TRBV5-1
CDR3 protein: ASSLALNRPNTEAF

J gene: TRBJ2-1
clone size: .
V gene: TRBV9
CDR3 protein: ASTRNSGMFGEQF

J gene: TRBJ2-1
clone size: .
V gene: TRBV28
CDR3 protein: ASTTRSSYNEQF

J gene: TRBJ2-5
clone size: .
V gene: TRBV7-2
CDR3 protein: ASSLVRGFIQETQY

J gene: TRBJ2-7
clone size: few
V gene: TRBV18
CDR3 protein: ASSPSGMIYEQY

J gene: TRBJ1-2
clone size: once
V gene: TRBV10-3
CDR3 protein: AIGQGMTNYGYT

J gene: TRBJ1-2
clone size: .
V gene: TRBV5-1
CDR3 protein: ASSYQGQGYT